The 24 T cell receptor beta chains below all came from one sample that was sequenced in a study of blood T cell repertoires in COVID-19. Libraries were prepared by immunoSEQ multiplex PCR; TCRdb keeps only in-frame clonotypes and omits some of them. This sample carries fewer than 400,000 clones, around nine tenths of them seen once, and the ten largest clones take roughly 9.4%. The specimen was PBMCs or T cells enriched from blood (not recorded which). These receptors originate from a woman between 50 and 59 years old who had recovered from COVID-19.

This chain joins TRBV5-5 and TRBJ1-1; D unclear. Per germline, CDR1 SGHKS and CDR2 YYEKEE (reference sequence). The CDR3 is 13 amino acids. Trimming removed 4 bases at V and 1 base at J, with 8 bases between. CDR3 protein: CASSVQSNTEAFF. CDR3 DNA: TGTGCCAGCAGCGTACAATCGAACACTGAAGCTTTCTTT. Combining the CDR3 with reference TRBV5-5 and TRBJ1-1 gives the whole variable domain DAGVTQSPTHLIKTRGQQVTLRCSPISGHKSVSWYQQVLGQGPQFIFQYYEKEERGRGNFPDRFSARQFPNYSSELNVNALLLGDSALYLCASSVQSNTEAFFGQGTRLTVV.

The chain couples TRBV3-1 (or the pseudogene TRBV3-2) to TRBJ2-3; D is possibly TRBD2 (6 bases). Germline assignment: CDR1 LGHDT and CDR2 YNNKEL (reference sequence). Trimming stripped 4 bases from V and 5 bases from J, with 13 bases between. CDR3 size: 14 residues. The DNA of the CDR3 is TGTGCCAGCAGCCTCCAGGGACTCGGAGATACGCAGTATTTT. Its translation: CASSLQGLGDTQYF.

This clone was recorded once. The chain has TRBV27 and TRBJ1-2; 9 nucleotides align to TRBD1. With 6 bases clipped from V and 6 bases from J, the junction kept 11 bases outside the gene matches. Germline-derived CDR1 and CDR2 are MNHEY and SMNVEV (reference sequence). The CDR3 spans 15 residues. In nucleotides, the CDR3 is TGTGCCAGCAGCCGAAATTCCGGGACAGGGAATGGCTACACCTTC. Protein product: CASSRNSGTGNGYTF.

The chain links TRBV29-1 to TRBJ1-2, with D possibly being TRBD1 (6 bases). The CDR3 runs to 12 residues. Trimming shortened V by 2 bases and J by 4 bases, and 8 bases separated the two germline ends. Looked up from germline, CDR1 is SQVTM and CDR2 is ANQGSEA. The CDR3 DNA follows: TGCAGCGTTGAAAGAGGGGGCTATGGCTACACCTTC. Residues: CSVERGGYGYTF.

This chain links TRBV14 with TRBJ2-1; 13 nucleotides match TRBD2. This CDR3 is 17 amino acids long. V trimming: 2 bases; J trimming: 4 bases; junction bases outside the gene matches: 5. CDR1 is SGHDN, CDR2 FVKESK, per germline. CDR3 nucleotides: TGTGCCAGCAGCCAACAGGGACTAGCGGGGACATACAATGAGCAGTTCTTC. This gives the protein CASSQQGLAGTYNEQFF.

The rearrangement uses TRBV2 and TRBJ2-7, with a possible D match to TRBD1 (6 bases). Trimming took 4 bases from V and 12 from J, leaving 13 bases between them. The CDR3 sequence is 11 residues long. Germline V CDR1 and CDR2: SNHLY, FYNNEI. The CDR3 bases are TGTGCCAGCAGTGTCAGGGGAGTACCGTACTTC. It codes for CASSVRGVPYF.

The chain employs TRBV29-1 and TRBJ2-7, with 9 nucleotides matching TRBD1. Trimming took 1 base from V and 2 from J; bases not matched to a gene: 6. Per the germline V gene, CDR1 is SQVTM and CDR2 is ANQGSEA. The CDR3 has 15 amino acids. CDR3 DNA: TGCAGCGTTGAAGGGACAGGGGCCGATACCTACGAGCAGTACTTC. Residues: CSVEGTGADTYEQYF.

The J gene is TRBJ2-7, the V gene TRBV3-1 (or the pseudogene TRBV3-2), with D perhaps matching TRBD2 (6 bases). Trimming cost V 1 base and J 4 bases, with 11 bases left between them. CDR1 is LGHDT and CDR2 is YNNKEL in the germline V gene (reference sequence). This CDR3 is 14 amino acids long. The DNA of the CDR3 is TGTGCCAGCAGCCAAGGGGACTTTTATTACGAGCAGTACTTC. It encodes CASSQGDFYYEQYF.

The chain combines TRBV7-9 with TRBJ2-7; 9 nucleotides align to TRBD1. The V segment lost 4 bases and the J segment 6 bases; nucleotides outside the gene matches: 7. Germline assignment: CDR1 SEHNR and CDR2 FQNEAQ (reference sequence). The CDR3 spans 14 residues. The CDR3: CASSSTGGASEQYF. The CDR3 DNA reads as TGTGCCAGCAGCTCAACAGGGGGCGCATCCGAGCAGTACTTC. The full variable domain, in which reference TRBV7-9 and TRBJ2-7 provide the parts outside the CDR3, is DTGVSQNPRHKITKRGQNVTFRCDPISEHNRLYWYRQTLGQGPEFLTYFQNEAQLEKSRLLSDRFSAERPKGSFSTLEIQRTEQGDSAMYLCASSSTGGASEQYFGPGTRLTVT.

The V and J genes are TRBV9 and TRBJ2-7; maybe TRBD2 (7 bases). Germline V gene data show CDR1 as SGDLS and CDR2 as YYNGEE. V lost 0 bases and J lost 4, with 14 bases in between. The CDR3 consists of 15 residues. The CDR3 here is CASSVGAGAAYEQYF. The CDR3, as DNA: TGTGCCAGCAGCGTAGGTGCGGGGGCCGCATACGAGCAGTACTTC.

This chain connects TRBV2 to TRBJ1-2; TRBD1 might be the D (6 bases). V was trimmed by 1 base and J by 4 bases, leaving 13 bases between them. Germline CDR1 SNHLY, CDR2 FYNNEI. The CDR3 runs 15 residues. The CDR3 nucleotides are TGTGCCAGCAGTGAAGTGACAGGATCCTCCTATGGCTACACCTTC. Protein sequence: CASSEVTGSSYGYTF.

The CDR3 DNA reads as TGTGCCAGCAGCCCTAGCTGGGGGGGGTACAATGAGCAGTTCTTC. Translation gives CASSPSWGGYNEQFF. V is TRBV14 and J is TRBJ2-1; TRBD2 matches at 7 bases. The CDR3 is 15 amino acids. Germline CDR1 is SGHDN and CDR2 is FVKESK. J lost 4 bases, V lost 4 bases, and 7 bases had no gene match.

V and J are TRBV4-1 and TRBJ1-4; D is unresolved. CDR3 length: 15 residues. Germline V lookup: CDR1 MGHRA, CDR2 YSYEKL. Deletions cut 4 bases from V and 12 bases from J, with 21 bases between. CDR3 sequence reads: CASSPLRAPGRELFF. Here the CDR3 DNA reads TGCGCCAGCAGCCCTTTGCGGGCCCCAGGTCGGGAACTGTTTTTT.

The J gene is TRBJ2-7, the V gene TRBV18; 9 bases line up with TRBD1. J was trimmed by 5 bases and V by 2 bases; bases with no gene match: 10. The CDR3 loop spans 16 amino acids. In germline, CDR1 is KGHSH, CDR2 LQKENI. The CDR3 protein is CASSPRRTGESHEQYF. The CDR3, as DNA: TGTGCCAGCTCACCAAGGAGGACAGGGGAGAGCCACGAGCAGTACTTC.

The chain links TRBV19 to TRBJ2-6; tentatively, D is TRBD1 (5 bases). Germline CDR1 and CDR2: LNHDA and SQIVND (reference sequence). Deletions cut 2 bases from V and 0 bases from J, with 14 bases between. This CDR3 has 18 amino acids. The CDR3: CASSIIPGIGSGANVLTF. CDR3 DNA sequence: TGTGCCAGTAGTATAATACCAGGGATTGGCTCTGGGGCCAACGTCCTGACTTTC.

The genes are TRBV4-1 and TRBJ2-3; 14 bases line up with TRBD2. Germline loops: CDR1 MGHRA, CDR2 YSYEKL. The CDR3 has 16 residues. Trimming cost V 3 bases and J 4 bases; bases outside gene matches: 3. CDR3 sequence: CASSQRTSGGPDTQYF. CDR3 coding DNA: TGCGCCAGCAGCCAGAGGACTAGCGGGGGGCCAGATACGCAGTATTTT.

The chain uses TRBV12-3 or TRBV12-4 and TRBJ1-1, with a tentative D call TRBD1 (6 bases). There are 12 residues in the CDR3. The V end lost 4 bases, the J end lost 6 bases, and 9 bases lay between the germline ends. The CDR3 loop reads CASSYGQPEAFF. The DNA of the CDR3 is TGTGCCAGCAGTTACGGACAGCCTGAAGCTTTCTTT.

This rearrangement joins TRBV28 to TRBJ1-2, with TRBD1 matching 10 bases. Germline V lookup: CDR1 MDHEN, CDR2 SYDVKM. The CDR3 is 15 residues long. After removal of 4 bases from V and 3 bases from J, the junction contained 5 bases not matched to a gene. This CDR3 reads CASSSETGGYYGYTF. The CDR3 DNA reads TGTGCCAGCAGTTCAGAGACAGGGGGCTACTATGGCTACACCTTC.

The gene calls are TRBV21-1 and TRBJ1-5; the tabulated D call, TRBD1, remains unverified against the DNA. TRBV21-1 is a documented pseudogene. The CDR3 runs 16 residues. The CDR3 nucleotides are TGTGCCAGCATTCAATCGCGGGACAGGGGATATCAGCCCCAGCATTTT. This sequence encodes CASIQSRDRGYQPQHF.

The chain has TRBV11-3 and TRBJ1-1, with D maybe TRBD1 (6 bases). Germline V gives CDR1 SGHNT, CDR2 YENEEA. The germline V and J ends were trimmed by 4 bases and 2 bases, with 8 bases remaining between them. The CDR3 covers 13 residues. CDR3 nucleotides: TGTGCCAGCAGCTCGGACAGCAACACTGAAGCTTTCTTT. Translated, it gives CASSSDSNTEAFF.

The chain uses TRBV18 and TRBJ2-6; maybe TRBD1 (5 bases). This CDR3 is built from 16 residues. Germline CDR1 KGHSH, CDR2 LQKENI. Trimming pared 4 bases from V and 0 bases from J, leaving 10 bases between. The CDR3 nucleotides read TGTGCCAGCTCACAACAACAGGACTCTGGGGCCAACGTCCTGACTTTC. As protein: CASSQQQDSGANVLTF.

The rearrangement joins TRBV27 to TRBJ1-5; weak D call: TRBD1 (5 bases). Per the germline V gene, CDR1 is MNHEY and CDR2 is SMNVEV (reference sequence). Trimming took off 2 bases at V and 4 bases at J, with 21 bases between the two ends. There are 18 residues in the CDR3. The CDR3 loop is CASSLGPPAGLGNQPQHF. Written as DNA, the CDR3 is TGTGCCAGCAGTTTAGGTCCCCCGGCAGGGTTAGGTAATCAGCCCCAGCATTTT.

The chain carries TRBV2 and TRBJ2-3, with 12 bases identical to TRBD1. V was pared by 7 bases and J by 0 bases, with 14 bases of the junction left unmatched. Germline-derived CDR1 and CDR2 are SNHLY and FYNNEI. There are 19 residues in the CDR3. The CDR3 region has the DNA TGTGCCAGCAACCGGATACCGGGACAGGGGGCCTCTAGCACAGATACGCAGTATTTT. It codes for CASNRIPGQGASSTDTQYF.

The rearrangement uses TRBV3-1 (or the pseudogene TRBV3-2) and TRBJ2-2; D perhaps matches TRBD1 (5 bases). Germline V gene sequence: CDR1 LGHDT, CDR2 YNNKEL (reference sequence). The germline V and J ends were trimmed by 0 bases and 2 bases, with 19 bases remaining between them. The CDR3 sequence is 19 residues long. This chain's CDR3 is CASSQEGLRAGPNTGELFF. CDR3 sequence (DNA): TGTGCCAGCAGCCAAGAAGGATTAAGGGCAGGGCCTAACACCGGGGAGCTGTTTTTT.